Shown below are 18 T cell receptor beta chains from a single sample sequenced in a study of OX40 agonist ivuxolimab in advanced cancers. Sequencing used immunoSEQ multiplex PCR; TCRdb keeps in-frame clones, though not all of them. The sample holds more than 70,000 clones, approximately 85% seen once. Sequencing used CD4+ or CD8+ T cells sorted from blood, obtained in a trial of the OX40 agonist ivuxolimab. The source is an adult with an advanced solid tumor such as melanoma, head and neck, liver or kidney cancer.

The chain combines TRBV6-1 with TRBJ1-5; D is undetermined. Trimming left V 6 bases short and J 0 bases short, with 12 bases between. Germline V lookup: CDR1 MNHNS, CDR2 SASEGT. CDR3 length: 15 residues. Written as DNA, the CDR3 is TGTGCCAGCAGATTGAAGGAGGGTAGCAATCAGCCCCAGCATTTT. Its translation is CASRLKEGSNQPQHF.

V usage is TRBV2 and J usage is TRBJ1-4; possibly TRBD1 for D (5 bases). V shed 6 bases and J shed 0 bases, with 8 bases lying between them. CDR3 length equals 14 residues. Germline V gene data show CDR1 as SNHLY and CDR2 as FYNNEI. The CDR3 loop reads CASRAGSTNEKLFF. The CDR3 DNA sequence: TGTGCCAGCAGGGCAGGGTCAACTAATGAAAAACTGTTTTTT. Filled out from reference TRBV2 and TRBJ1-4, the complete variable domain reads EPEVTQTPSHQVTQMGQEVILRCVPISNHLYFYWYRQILGQKVEFLVSFYNNEISEKSEIFDDQFSVERPDGSNFTLKIRSTKLEDSAMYFCASRAGSTNEKLFFGSGTQLSVL.

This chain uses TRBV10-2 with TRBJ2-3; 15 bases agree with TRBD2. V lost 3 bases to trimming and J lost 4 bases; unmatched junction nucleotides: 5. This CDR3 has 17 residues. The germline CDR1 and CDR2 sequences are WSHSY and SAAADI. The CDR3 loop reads CASSEPRTSGRADTQYF. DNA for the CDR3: TGCGCCAGCAGTGAACCCCGGACTAGCGGGAGGGCAGATACGCAGTATTTT.

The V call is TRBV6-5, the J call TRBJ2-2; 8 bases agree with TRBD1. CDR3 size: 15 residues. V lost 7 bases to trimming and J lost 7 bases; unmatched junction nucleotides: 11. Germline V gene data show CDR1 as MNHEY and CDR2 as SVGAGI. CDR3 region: CASTGQGGKGGELFF. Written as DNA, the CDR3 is TGTGCCAGCACCGGACAGGGCGGCAAGGGCGGGGAGCTGTTTTTT.

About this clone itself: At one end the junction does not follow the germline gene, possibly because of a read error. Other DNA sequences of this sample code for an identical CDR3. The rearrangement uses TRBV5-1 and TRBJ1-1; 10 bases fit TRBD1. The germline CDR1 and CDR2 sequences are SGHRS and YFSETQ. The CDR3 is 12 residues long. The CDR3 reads CASSLGQGITFF. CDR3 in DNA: TGCGCCAGTAGCTTGGGACAGGGGATAACTTTCTTT.

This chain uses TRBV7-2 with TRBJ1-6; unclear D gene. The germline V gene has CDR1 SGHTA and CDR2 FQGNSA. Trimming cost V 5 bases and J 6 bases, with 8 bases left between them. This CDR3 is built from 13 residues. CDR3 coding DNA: TGTGCCAGCAGCCCAGTTGGTAATTCACCCCTCCACTTT. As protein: CASSPVGNSPLHF.

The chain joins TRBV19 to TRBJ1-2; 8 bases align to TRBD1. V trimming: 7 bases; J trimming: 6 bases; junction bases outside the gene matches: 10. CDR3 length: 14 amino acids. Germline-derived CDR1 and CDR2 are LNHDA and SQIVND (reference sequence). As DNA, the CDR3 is TGTGCCAGTATGCCGACAGGGGCGTTGGATGGCTACACCTTC. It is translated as CASMPTGALDGYTF.

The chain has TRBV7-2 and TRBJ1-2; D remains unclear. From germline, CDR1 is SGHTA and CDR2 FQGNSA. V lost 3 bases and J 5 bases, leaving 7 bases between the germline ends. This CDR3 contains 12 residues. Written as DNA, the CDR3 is TGTGCCAGCAGCTTCGTCGGTTATGGCTACACCTTC. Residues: CASSFVGYGYTF. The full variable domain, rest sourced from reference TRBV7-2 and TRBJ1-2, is GAGVSQSPSNKVTEKGKDVELRCDPISGHTALYWYRQSLGQGLEFLIYFQGNSAPDKSGLPSDRFSAERTGGSVSTLTIQRTQQEDSAVYLCASSFVGYGYTFGSGTRLTVV.

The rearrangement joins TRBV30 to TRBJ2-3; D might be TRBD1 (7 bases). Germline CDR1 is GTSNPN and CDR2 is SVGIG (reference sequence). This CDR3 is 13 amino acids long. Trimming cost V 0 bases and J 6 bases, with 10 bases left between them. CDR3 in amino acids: CAWSVSGGDTQYF. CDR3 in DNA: TGTGCCTGGAGTGTATCAGGGGGGGATACGCAGTATTTT.

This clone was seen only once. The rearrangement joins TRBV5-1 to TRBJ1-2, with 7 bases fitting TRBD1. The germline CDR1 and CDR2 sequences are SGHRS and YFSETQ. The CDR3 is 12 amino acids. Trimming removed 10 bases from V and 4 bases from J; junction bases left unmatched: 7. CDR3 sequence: CAGSGDSYGYTF. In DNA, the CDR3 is TGCGCCGGTTCCGGGGACAGCTATGGCTACACCTTC. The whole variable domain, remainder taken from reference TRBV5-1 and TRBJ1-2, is KAGVTQTPRYLIKTRGQQVTLSCSPISGHRSVSWYQQTPGQGLQFLFEYFSETQRNKGNFPGRFSGRQFSNSRSEMNVSTLELGDSALYLCAGSGDSYGYTFGSGTRLTVV.

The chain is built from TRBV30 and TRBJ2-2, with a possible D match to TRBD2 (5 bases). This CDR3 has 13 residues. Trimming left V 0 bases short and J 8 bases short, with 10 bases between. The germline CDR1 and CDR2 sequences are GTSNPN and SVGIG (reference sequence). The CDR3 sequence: CAWSVQGSGELFF. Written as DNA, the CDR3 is TGTGCCTGGAGTGTACAAGGGAGTGGGGAGCTGTTTTTT. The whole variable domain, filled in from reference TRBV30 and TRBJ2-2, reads SQTIHQWPATLVQPVGSPLSLECTVEGTSNPNLYWYRQAAGRGLQLLFYSVGIGQISSEVPQNLSASRPQDRQFILSSKKLLLSDSGFYLCAWSVQGSGELFFGEGSRLTVL.

The CDR3: CASSLFRVQETQYF. As DNA, the CDR3 is TGCGCCAGCAGCTTGTTCAGGGTCCAAGAGACCCAGTACTTC. This chain uses TRBV5-1 with TRBJ2-5; a weak D match, TRBD1 (5 bases). The V and J ends lost 1 base and 1 base respectively, with 8 bases between them. Germline assignment: CDR1 SGHRS and CDR2 YFSETQ. The CDR3 extends over 14 amino acids.

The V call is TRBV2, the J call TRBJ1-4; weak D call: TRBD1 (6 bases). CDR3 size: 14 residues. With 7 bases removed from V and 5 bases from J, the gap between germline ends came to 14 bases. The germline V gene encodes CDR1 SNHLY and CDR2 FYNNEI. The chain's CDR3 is CASKIQGPNEKLFF. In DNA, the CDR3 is TGTGCCAGCAAAATACAGGGACCCAATGAAAAACTGTTTTTT.

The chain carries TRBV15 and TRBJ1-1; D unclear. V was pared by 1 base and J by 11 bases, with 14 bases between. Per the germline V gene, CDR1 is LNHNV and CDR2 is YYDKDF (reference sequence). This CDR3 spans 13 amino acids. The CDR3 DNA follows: TGTGCCACCAGCAGAGGGTCGGCCGCTTTTGCTTTCTTT. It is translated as CATSRGSAAFAFF.

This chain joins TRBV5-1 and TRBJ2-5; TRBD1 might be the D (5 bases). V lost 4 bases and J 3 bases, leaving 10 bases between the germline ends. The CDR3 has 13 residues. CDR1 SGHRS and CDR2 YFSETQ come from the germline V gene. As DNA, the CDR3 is TGCGCCAGCAGCCTCTTGACAGAAGAGACCCAGTACTTC. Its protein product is CASSLLTEETQYF.

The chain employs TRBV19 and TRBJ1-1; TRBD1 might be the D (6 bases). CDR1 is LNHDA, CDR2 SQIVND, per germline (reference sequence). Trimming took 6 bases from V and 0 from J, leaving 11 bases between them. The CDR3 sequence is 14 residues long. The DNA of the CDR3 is TGTGCCAGTAGCAGGACAGAAATGAACACTGAAGCTTTCTTT. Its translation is CASSRTEMNTEAFF.

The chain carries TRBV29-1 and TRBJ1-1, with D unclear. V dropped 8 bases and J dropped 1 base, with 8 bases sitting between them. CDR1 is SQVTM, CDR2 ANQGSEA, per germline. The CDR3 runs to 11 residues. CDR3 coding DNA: TGCAGCCCCCCCGGGAACACTGAAGCTTTCTTT. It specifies CSPPGNTEAFF. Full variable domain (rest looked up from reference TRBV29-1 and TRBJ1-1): SAVISQKPSRDICQRGTSLTIQCQVDSQVTMMFWYRQQPGQSLTLIATANQGSEATYESGFVIDKFPISRPNLTFSTLTVSNMSPEDSSIYLCSPPGNTEAFFGQGTRLTVV.

DNA of the CDR3: TGTGCCAGCAGCCAACCGGAGAACTATGGCTACACCTTC. Translating gives CASSQPENYGYTF. The chain joins TRBV6-6 to TRBJ1-2; D gene ambiguous. Germline V gene lookup returns CDR1 MNHNY and CDR2 SVGAGI (reference sequence). This CDR3 is 13 amino acids long. Trimming stripped 6 bases from V and 2 bases from J, with 10 bases between.